Given below is one T cell receptor (beta chain) in context. Its target is not known. The record originates from a study of cytomegalovirus exposure and HLA in healthy donors. Germline CDR1 SGHAT, CDR2 FQDESV (reference sequence). The V gene end was trimmed by 6 bases and the J gene end by 8 bases; junction bases not matched to a gene: 5. There are 13 residues in the CDR3. These donors counted as nominally healthy when sampled, but unrecorded immune exposures were likely. Amplification used 60 Vbeta primers and 13 Jbeta primers. As processed by the authors: Among the unique TCR beta chains that a later analysis counted, 70 million to 85 million in all, about 12 million were shared. Method: immunoSEQ multiplex PCR; TCRdb's copy keeps in-frame clones and lacks some. V and J calls and clone size are as listed in that table; D and trimming were resolved from the DNA. The table records fewer than 250,000 clones, about 77% of them present only once.

Findings and limits, study-wide: Within the data, a cluster of highly shared sequence variants was likely a sequencing artifact. As was reported, the HLA-A and HLA-B alleles of most subjects were accurately predicted from TCR beta sequences.

This clonotype was obtained from a man aged 25 to 40 in good health and CMV-seropositive. V and J are TRBV11-1 and TRBJ2-1; TRBD1 agrees at 9 bases. The specimen sequenced was PBMCs. CDR3 region: CASRQQGADEQFF. The CDR3 DNA sequence: TGTGCCAGCAGGCAACAGGGGGCCGATGAGCAGTTCTTC.